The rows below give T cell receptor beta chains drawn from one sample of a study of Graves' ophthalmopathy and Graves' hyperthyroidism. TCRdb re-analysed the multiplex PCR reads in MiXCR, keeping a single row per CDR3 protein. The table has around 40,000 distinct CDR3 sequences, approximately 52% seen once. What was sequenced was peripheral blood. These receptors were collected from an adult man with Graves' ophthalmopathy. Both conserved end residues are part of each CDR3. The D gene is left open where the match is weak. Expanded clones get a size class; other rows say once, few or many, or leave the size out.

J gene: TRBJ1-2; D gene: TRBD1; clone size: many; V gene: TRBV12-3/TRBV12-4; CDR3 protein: CASSLSGGKGYGYTF; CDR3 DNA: TGTGCCAGCAGTTTATCAGGGGGAAAAGGCTATGGCTACACCTTC
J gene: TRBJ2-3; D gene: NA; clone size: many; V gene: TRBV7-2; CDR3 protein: CASSPITDTQYF; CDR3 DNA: TGTGCCAGCAGCCCCATCACAGATACGCAGTATTTT
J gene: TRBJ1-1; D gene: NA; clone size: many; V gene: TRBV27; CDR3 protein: CASSLRQPRTEAFF; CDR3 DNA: TGTGCCAGCAGCCTAAGACAGCCCCGCACTGAAGCTTTCTTT
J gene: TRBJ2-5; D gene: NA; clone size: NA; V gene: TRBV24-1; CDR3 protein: CATSDFLRREETQYF; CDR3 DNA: TGTGCCACCAGTGATTTCCTCCGTCGGGAGGAGACCCAGTACTTC
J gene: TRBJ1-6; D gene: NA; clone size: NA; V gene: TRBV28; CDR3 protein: CASSLFGPPLHF; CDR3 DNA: TGTGCCAGCAGTTTATTTGGGCCTCCCCTCCACTTT
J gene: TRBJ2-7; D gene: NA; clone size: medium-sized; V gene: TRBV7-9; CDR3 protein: CASSLAVASYEQYF; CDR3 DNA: TGTGCCAGCAGCTTAGCCGTGGCCTCCTACGAGCAGTACTTC
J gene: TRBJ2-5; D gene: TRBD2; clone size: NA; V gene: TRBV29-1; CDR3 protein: CSVEDSGRGTGETQYF; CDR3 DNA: TGCAGCGTTGAGGACAGCGGGAGGGGGACCGGGGAGACCCAGTACTTC
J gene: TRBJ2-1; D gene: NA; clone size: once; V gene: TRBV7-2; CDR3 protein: CTSSLRNEQFF; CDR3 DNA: TGTACCAGCAGCTTAAGAAATGAGCAGTTCTTC
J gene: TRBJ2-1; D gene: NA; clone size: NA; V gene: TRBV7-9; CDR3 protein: CASSSGLRHNEQFF; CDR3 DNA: TGTGCCAGCAGCTCGGGACTGCGACACAATGAGCAGTTCTTC
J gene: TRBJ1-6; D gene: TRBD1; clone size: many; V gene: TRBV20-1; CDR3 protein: CSAKNRGSYNSPLHF; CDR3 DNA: TGCAGTGCTAAAAACAGGGGCTCCTATAATTCACCCCTCCACTTT
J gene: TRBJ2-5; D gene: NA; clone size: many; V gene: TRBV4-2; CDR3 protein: CASSQEAEETQYF; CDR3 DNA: TGTGCCAGCAGCCAAGAAGCGGAAGAGACCCAGTACTTC
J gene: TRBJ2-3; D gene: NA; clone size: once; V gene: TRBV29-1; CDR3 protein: CSVEDRGGADTQYF; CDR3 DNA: TGCAGCGTTGAAGACAGGGGAGGGGCAGATACGCAGTATTTT
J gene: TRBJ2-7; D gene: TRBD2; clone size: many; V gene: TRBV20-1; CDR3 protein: CSALRGGDLYEQYF; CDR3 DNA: TGCAGTGCCCTTCGGGGGGGAGATTTATACGAGCAGTACTTC
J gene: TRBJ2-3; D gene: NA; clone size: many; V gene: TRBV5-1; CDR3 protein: CASSLTTDTQYF; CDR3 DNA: TGCGCCAGCAGCTTGACTACAGATACGCAGTATTTT
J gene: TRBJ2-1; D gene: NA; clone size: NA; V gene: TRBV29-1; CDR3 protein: CSVARSGDFSSYNEQFF; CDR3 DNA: TGCAGCGTAGCCCGGTCGGGGGACTTCAGCTCCTACAATGAGCAGTTCTTC
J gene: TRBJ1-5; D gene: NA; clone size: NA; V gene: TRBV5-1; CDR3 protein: CASSPGPGEPQHF; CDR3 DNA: TGCGCCAGCAGCCCTGGCCCGGGAGAGCCCCAGCATTTT
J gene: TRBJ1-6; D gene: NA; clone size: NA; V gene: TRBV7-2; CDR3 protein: CASSLAWGGNSPLHF; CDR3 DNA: TGTGCCAGCAGCTTGGCCTGGGGGGGCAATTCACCCCTCCACTTT
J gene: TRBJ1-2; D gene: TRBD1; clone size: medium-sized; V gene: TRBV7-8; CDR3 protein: CASSSIQTGPYGYTF; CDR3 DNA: TGTGCCAGCAGCTCGATTCAGACAGGGCCCTATGGCTACACCTTC
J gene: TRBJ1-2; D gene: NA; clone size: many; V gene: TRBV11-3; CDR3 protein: CASRPGAGGYTF; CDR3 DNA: TGTGCCAGCAGGCCAGGGGCTGGAGGCTACACCTTC
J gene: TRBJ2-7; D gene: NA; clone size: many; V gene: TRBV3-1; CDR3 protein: CASSQEPRASSYEQYF; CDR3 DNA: TGTGCCAGCAGCCAAGAACCCCGGGCCTCCTCCTACGAGCAGTACTTC
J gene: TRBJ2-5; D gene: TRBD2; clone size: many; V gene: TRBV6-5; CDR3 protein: CASSRGTWSSGSGTQYF; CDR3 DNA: TGTGCCAGCAGCCGCGGTACCTGGTCTAGCGGGAGTGGGACCCAGTACTTC
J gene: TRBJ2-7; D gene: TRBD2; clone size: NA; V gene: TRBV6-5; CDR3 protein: CASSELAGGPLYEQYF; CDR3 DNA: TGTGCCAGCAGTGAACTAGCGGGAGGGCCTCTCTACGAGCAGTACTTC
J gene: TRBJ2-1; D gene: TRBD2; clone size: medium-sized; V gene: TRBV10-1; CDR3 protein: CASSRTRYNEQFF; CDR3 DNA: TGCGCCAGCAGTCGGACTAGATACAATGAGCAGTTCTTC
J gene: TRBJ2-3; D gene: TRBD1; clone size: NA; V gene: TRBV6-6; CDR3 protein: CASSDTGGGGTDTQYF; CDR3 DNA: TGTGCCAGCAGCGATACAGGGGGCGGCGGCACAGATACGCAGTATTTT
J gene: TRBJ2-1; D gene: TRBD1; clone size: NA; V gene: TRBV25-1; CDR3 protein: CASSEYESPQGAAGEQFF; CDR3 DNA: TGTGCCAGCAGTGAATATGAATCACCCCAGGGGGCAGCCGGTGAGCAGTTCTTC
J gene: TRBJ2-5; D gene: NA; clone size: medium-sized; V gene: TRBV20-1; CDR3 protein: CSASREETQYF; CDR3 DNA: TGCAGTGCTAGCAGGGAGGAGACCCAGTACTTC
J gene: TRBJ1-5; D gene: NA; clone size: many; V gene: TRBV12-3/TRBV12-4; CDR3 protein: CASSLGGSGQPQHF; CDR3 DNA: TGTGCCAGCAGTTTGGGGGGAAGTGGACAGCCCCAGCATTTT
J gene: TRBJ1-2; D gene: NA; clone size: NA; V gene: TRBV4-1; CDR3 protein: CASSHTRTEGYTF; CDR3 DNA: TGCGCCAGCAGCCACACCAGGACAGAAGGCTACACCTTC
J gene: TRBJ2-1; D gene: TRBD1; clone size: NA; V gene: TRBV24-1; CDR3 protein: CATSDAGTEIRDEQFF; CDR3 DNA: TGTGCCACCAGTGATGCCGGGACAGAGATTCGTGATGAGCAGTTCTTC
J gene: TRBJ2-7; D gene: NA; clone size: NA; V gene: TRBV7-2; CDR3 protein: CASSLASLLAEQYF; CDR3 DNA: TGTGCCAGCAGCTTAGCCTCTCTCCTGGCCGAGCAGTACTTC
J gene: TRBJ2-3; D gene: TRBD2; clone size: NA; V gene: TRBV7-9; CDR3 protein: CASSRTSAADDTQYF; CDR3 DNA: TGTGCCAGCAGTCGGACTAGCGCCGCCGATGATACGCAGTATTTT